The T cell receptor (beta chain) described here comes from a study of CD8 T cells in Susac syndrome. A quantity of roughly 0.5 to 1 ug RNA underwent reverse transcription using random hexamers. With immunoSEQ multiplex PCR, TCR beta CDR3 was amplified across 54 Vbeta and 13 Jbeta. MiXCR, applied by TCRdb to the immunoSEQ multiplex PCR reads, yields one record per CDR3 protein. Seen here are 130,000 to 150,000 distinct CDR3 sequences, roughly 95% observed once, and the top ten hold 0.065% to 0.1%. Study-wide results and caveats: The study conceded that its TCR sequencing and HLA analysis involved relatively few individuals.

This CDR3 contains 16 residues. Trimming cost V 3 bases and J 2 bases; bases outside gene matches: 10. The V gene's germline CDR1 is SEHNR and CDR2 FQNEAQ (reference sequence). Note on this clonotype: What it recognizes is unknown.

Sample: CD4+ T cells from PBMCs. The chain recombines TRBV7-9 with TRBJ2-7; 7 bases map to TRBD2. This TCR derives from a human donor in good health. CDR3 DNA sequence: TGTGCCAGCAGCTTGGCCCGGTGGGAGGGTCCCTACGAGCAGTACTTC. This codes for CASSLARWEGPYEQYF. The whole variable domain, filled in from reference TRBV7-9 and TRBJ2-7, reads DTGVSQNPRHKITKRGQNVTFRCDPISEHNRLYWYRQTLGQGPEFLTYFQNEAQLEKSRLLSDRFSAERPKGSFSTLEIQRTEQGDSAMYLCASSLARWEGPYEQYFGPGTRLTVT.